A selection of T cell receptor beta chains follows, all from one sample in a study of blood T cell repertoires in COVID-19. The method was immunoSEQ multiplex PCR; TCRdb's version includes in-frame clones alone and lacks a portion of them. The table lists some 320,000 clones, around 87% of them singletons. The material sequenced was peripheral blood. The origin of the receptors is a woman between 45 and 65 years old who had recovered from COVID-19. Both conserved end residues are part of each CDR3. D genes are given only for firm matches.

CASSVEPGHRETQYF,-,TRBV9,TRBJ2-5
CASSLQSGDNEQFF,-,TRBV7-2,TRBJ2-1
CASSQGVPTGASNTDTQYF,-,TRBV4-3,TRBJ2-3
CASSNRPILGADTQYF,-,TRBV27,TRBJ2-3
CASSTPTGIKKTQYF,TRBD1,TRBV28,TRBJ2-5
CASSRTGRWEDTQYF,TRBD1,TRBV4-3,TRBJ2-3
CASSARVRNTEAFF,-,TRBV7-9,TRBJ1-1
CASSLPGQGTGELFF,TRBD1,TRBV28,TRBJ2-2
CAWRRDLPHTGELFF,-,TRBV30,TRBJ2-2
CASSLLAGAGETQYF,TRBD2,TRBV5-1,TRBJ2-5
CASSQWTGETEAFF,TRBD1,TRBV28,TRBJ1-1
CASSVSRNTGELFF,-,TRBV2,TRBJ2-2
CASSYAGGNTIYF,-,TRBV6-2/TRBV6-3,TRBJ1-3
CSVRQGGGHEQYF,TRBD1,TRBV29-1,TRBJ2-7
CASSYGGPGTEAFF,-,TRBV6-5,TRBJ1-1
CASSFQGGSPLHF,-,TRBV28,TRBJ1-6
CASSEVMTGMNTEAFF,-,TRBV6-1,TRBJ1-1
CASSLDRTAPYEQYF,-,TRBV7-2,TRBJ2-7
CASRGTGNYGYTF,TRBD1,TRBV27,TRBJ1-2
CASGRGPRTNTEAFF,-,TRBV6-5,TRBJ1-1
CASSPATGFGETQYF,-,TRBV5-1,TRBJ2-5
CASSKTESGGKAFF,-,TRBV6-2/TRBV6-3,TRBJ1-1
CASSLSGGGSSYEQYF,TRBD1,TRBV27,TRBJ2-7
CAWSVSAGAQETQYF,-,TRBV30,TRBJ2-5
CASSPGTGRNNEQFF,TRBD1,TRBV5-6,TRBJ2-1
CASSQESRAEKLFF,-,TRBV4-1,TRBJ1-4
CASSLVGGSGEKLFF,-,TRBV5-6,TRBJ1-4
CASSLVDGVGYTF,-,TRBV7-9,TRBJ1-2
CASSGGTDNTGELFF,TRBD1,TRBV10-1,TRBJ2-2
CASSQDWDIITDTQYF,-,TRBV3-1/TRBV3-2,TRBJ2-3
CASSPGTVQYTYSGNTIYF,TRBD1,TRBV4-3,TRBJ1-3